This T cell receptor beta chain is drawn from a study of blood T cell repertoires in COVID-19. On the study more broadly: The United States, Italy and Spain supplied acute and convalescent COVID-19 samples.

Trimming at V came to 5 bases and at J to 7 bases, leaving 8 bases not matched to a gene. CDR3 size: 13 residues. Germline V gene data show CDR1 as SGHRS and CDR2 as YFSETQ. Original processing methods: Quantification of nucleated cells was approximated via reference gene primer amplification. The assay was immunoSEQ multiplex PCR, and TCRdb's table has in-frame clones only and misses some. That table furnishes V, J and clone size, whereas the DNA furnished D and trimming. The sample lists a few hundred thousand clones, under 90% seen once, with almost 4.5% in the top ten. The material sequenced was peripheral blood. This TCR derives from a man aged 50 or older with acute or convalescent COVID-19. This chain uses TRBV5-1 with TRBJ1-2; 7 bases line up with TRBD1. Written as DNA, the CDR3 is TGCGCCAGCAGTCCCGACAGGGTATCTGGCTACACCTTC. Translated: CASSPDRVSGYTF.